Listed below are T cell receptor beta chains from one sample, sequenced in a study of blood T cell repertoires in COVID-19. Clones were sequenced by immunoSEQ multiplex PCR, and TCRdb holds only the in-frame ones, with some missing. The data contain about 130,000 clones, 79% of them seen just once; the ten biggest clones take up approximately 5%. Sequences were obtained from peripheral blood. The receptors shown here come from a woman in her 70s with COVID-19, enrolled during active disease. CDR3s include the opening cysteine and the closing phenylalanine or tryptophan. Fields, in order: D gene, V gene, J gene, CDR3 protein. D genes are given only for firm matches.

d_gene: .; v_gene: TRBV6-1; j_gene: TRBJ1-2; CDR3aa: CASSEAADYGYTF
d_gene: .; v_gene: TRBV6-6; j_gene: TRBJ1-4; CDR3aa: CASRTPVGQGEEKLFF
d_gene: TRBD1; v_gene: TRBV28; j_gene: TRBJ2-1; CDR3aa: CASSGFGQGANNEQFF
d_gene: TRBD1; v_gene: TRBV7-9; j_gene: TRBJ2-5; CDR3aa: CASSSTGGIQETQYF
d_gene: .; v_gene: TRBV5-7; j_gene: TRBJ2-2; CDR3aa: CASSLRAGCHRELFF
d_gene: TRBD2; v_gene: TRBV30; j_gene: TRBJ2-1; CDR3aa: CAWTVAGGSGEQFF
d_gene: TRBD1; v_gene: TRBV7-2; j_gene: TRBJ2-5; CDR3aa: CASSQRGPETQYF
d_gene: TRBD1; v_gene: TRBV6-1; j_gene: TRBJ1-5; CDR3aa: CASSQTGGLDQPQHF
d_gene: TRBD2; v_gene: TRBV7-2; j_gene: TRBJ2-7; CDR3aa: CASSSSLAGTEQYF
d_gene: .; v_gene: TRBV5-4; j_gene: TRBJ1-3; CDR3aa: CASSLQGVTHSGNTIYF
d_gene: TRBD2; v_gene: TRBV4-1; j_gene: TRBJ2-5; CDR3aa: CASSPGGIGETQYF
d_gene: .; v_gene: TRBV5-1; j_gene: TRBJ1-3; CDR3aa: CASSPRGVGGNTIYF
d_gene: TRBD1; v_gene: TRBV2; j_gene: TRBJ1-2; CDR3aa: CASRRTSSGGYGYTF
d_gene: .; v_gene: TRBV27; j_gene: TRBJ1-6; CDR3aa: CASSSWSDNSPLHF
d_gene: .; v_gene: TRBV28; j_gene: TRBJ1-2; CDR3aa: CASTGRPGYGYTF
d_gene: TRBD1; v_gene: TRBV30; j_gene: TRBJ1-4; CDR3aa: CAWSVFSGQVEKLFF
d_gene: TRBD2; v_gene: TRBV6-5; j_gene: TRBJ2-7; CDR3aa: CASRRTSGVEQYF
d_gene: .; v_gene: TRBV2; j_gene: TRBJ1-2; CDR3aa: CASSDFRRGYTF
d_gene: .; v_gene: TRBV3-1/TRBV3-2; j_gene: TRBJ2-7; CDR3aa: CASSQDPGTYEQYF
d_gene: TRBD1; v_gene: TRBV6-2/TRBV6-3; j_gene: TRBJ1-2; CDR3aa: CASSCLQLGQGCYGYTF
d_gene: TRBD2; v_gene: TRBV6-5; j_gene: TRBJ2-7; CDR3aa: CASSSWTSGASEQYF
d_gene: .; v_gene: TRBV14; j_gene: TRBJ1-2; CDR3aa: CASSPLGGGGGYTF
d_gene: TRBD2; v_gene: TRBV9; j_gene: TRBJ2-3; CDR3aa: CASSRAGWGTDTQYF
d_gene: TRBD1; v_gene: TRBV7-3; j_gene: TRBJ1-1; CDR3aa: CASGPGQGQEAFF
d_gene: .; v_gene: TRBV5-1; j_gene: TRBJ2-5; CDR3aa: CASSLSPGVQETQYF
d_gene: TRBD1; v_gene: TRBV5-1; j_gene: TRBJ2-1; CDR3aa: CASSLGWAGTGDNEQFF
d_gene: TRBD2; v_gene: TRBV2; j_gene: TRBJ2-4; CDR3aa: CASSERTSGGSYIAKNIQYF
d_gene: TRBD2; v_gene: TRBV2; j_gene: TRBJ2-7; CDR3aa: CASSERTSGGVSYEQYF
d_gene: .; v_gene: TRBV29-1; j_gene: TRBJ2-2; CDR3aa: CSVRRDGTGELFF
d_gene: .; v_gene: TRBV2; j_gene: TRBJ2-2; CDR3aa: CASSGGYDTGELFF
d_gene: .; v_gene: TRBV5-8; j_gene: TRBJ1-1; CDR3aa: CASSLNTEAFF
d_gene: .; v_gene: TRBV6-2/TRBV6-3; j_gene: TRBJ1-5; CDR3aa: CASSARVSNQPQHF
d_gene: .; v_gene: TRBV6-6; j_gene: TRBJ2-2; CDR3aa: CATHRTAGTTGELFF
d_gene: .; v_gene: TRBV11-1; j_gene: TRBJ2-5; CDR3aa: CASSLALTASRETQYF
d_gene: TRBD1; v_gene: TRBV7-2; j_gene: TRBJ1-1; CDR3aa: CASSFTGAGTEAFF
d_gene: .; v_gene: TRBV5-4; j_gene: TRBJ2-5; CDR3aa: CASSLVGGTQETQYF
d_gene: TRBD1; v_gene: TRBV10-3; j_gene: TRBJ2-7; CDR3aa: CAISGRTDRGSGYEQYF
d_gene: .; v_gene: TRBV7-2; j_gene: TRBJ1-2; CDR3aa: CASGNNYGYTF
d_gene: .; v_gene: TRBV3-1/TRBV3-2; j_gene: TRBJ1-6; CDR3aa: CASSQGRGSSYNSPLHF
d_gene: TRBD1; v_gene: TRBV7-9; j_gene: TRBJ1-4; CDR3aa: CASSLNRDRGLEKLFF
d_gene: .; v_gene: TRBV29-1; j_gene: TRBJ2-5; CDR3aa: CSVGAGQPETQYF
d_gene: .; v_gene: TRBV9; j_gene: TRBJ1-2; CDR3aa: CASTAYPGSNYGYTF
d_gene: .; v_gene: TRBV11-2; j_gene: TRBJ2-7; CDR3aa: CASSFSEGQMYEQYF
d_gene: TRBD1; v_gene: TRBV10-3; j_gene: TRBJ2-3; CDR3aa: CAISDPGQGGSDTQYF
d_gene: .; v_gene: TRBV3-1/TRBV3-2; j_gene: TRBJ2-1; CDR3aa: CASSPPSGYEQFF
d_gene: TRBD2; v_gene: TRBV7-2; j_gene: TRBJ2-5; CDR3aa: CASSSRTSPWETQYF
d_gene: .; v_gene: TRBV5-6; j_gene: TRBJ2-7; CDR3aa: CASSLFQGRRYEQYF
d_gene: .; v_gene: TRBV19; j_gene: TRBJ2-5; CDR3aa: CASSSRQAQETQYF
d_gene: TRBD1; v_gene: TRBV13; j_gene: TRBJ1-6; CDR3aa: CASSYSGQGRNSPLHF
d_gene: .; v_gene: TRBV19; j_gene: TRBJ1-2; CDR3aa: CASSILGDYGYTF
d_gene: .; v_gene: TRBV9; j_gene: TRBJ2-3; CDR3aa: CASSVGHGGTDTQYF
d_gene: .; v_gene: TRBV18; j_gene: TRBJ1-3; CDR3aa: CASSPWTERNTIYF
d_gene: .; v_gene: TRBV25-1; j_gene: TRBJ1-2; CDR3aa: CASSVDRGYGYTF
d_gene: .; v_gene: TRBV5-5; j_gene: TRBJ2-5; CDR3aa: CASSLGPPPQYF
d_gene: .; v_gene: TRBV5-1; j_gene: TRBJ2-1; CDR3aa: CASSLGSGGGNNEQFF